The 11 T cell receptor beta chains reported below all come from one sample, sequenced in a study of cytomegalovirus exposure and HLA in healthy donors (dated by TCRdb to the late 2010s). Libraries were made using the immunoSEQ multiplex PCR assay. For the multiplex PCR, a mixture combining 60 forward primers for TCR Vbeta segments and 13 reverse primers for TCR Jbeta segments was used. Held by TCRdb, this immuneACCESS table contains in-frame sequences only and omits some clones. Under half of the omission traces to an unresolved V gene where checked; the cause of the rest is unknown. This sample lists under 150,000 clones; 78% were detected once. The biggest ten clones account for 1.5% of the sample. Sequencing was done on a sample of PBMCs. The source of these receptors is a woman aged 18-29 years in good health and CMV-seronegative.

V usage is TRBV2 and J usage is TRBJ2-5; 9 bases line up with TRBD1. Losses at the gene ends were 5 bases for V and 1 base for J; bases not matched to a gene: 2. CDR3 size: 14 residues. The germline gives CDR1 SNHLY, CDR2 FYNNEI. The CDR3 loop reads CASSRDRAQETQYF. For the CDR3, the DNA is TGTGCCAGCAGTAGGGACAGGGCCCAAGAGACCCAGTACTTC. Complete variable domain (other parts from reference TRBV2 and TRBJ2-5): EPEVTQTPSHQVTQMGQEVILRCVPISNHLYFYWYRQILGQKVEFLVSFYNNEISEKSEIFDDQFSVERPDGSNFTLKIRSTKLEDSAMYFCASSRDRAQETQYFGPGTRLLVL.

The gene calls are TRBV5-1 and TRBJ2-2; maybe TRBD2 (6 bases). There are 15 residues in the CDR3. Trimming removed 0 bases from V and 4 bases from J, with 10 bases in between. CDR1 is SGHRS, CDR2 YFSETQ, per germline. In DNA form, the CDR3 reads TGCGCCAGCAGCTTGGATGAGGGAGGCACCGGGGAGCTGTTTTTT. Translating it yields CASSLDEGGTGELFF.

The CDR3 is CASRRQGQVNTEAFF. The CDR3 nucleotides read TGTGCCAGCCGGCGACAGGGACAGGTGAACACTGAAGCTTTCTTT. V usage is TRBV2 and J usage is TRBJ1-1; TRBD1 matches at 8 bases. Germline CDR1 and CDR2: SNHLY and FYNNEI. Trimming took 8 bases from V and 0 from J; bases not matched to a gene: 8. The CDR3 consists of 15 residues. Complete variable domain (other parts from reference TRBV2 and TRBJ1-1): EPEVTQTPSHQVTQMGQEVILRCVPISNHLYFYWYRQILGQKVEFLVSFYNNEISEKSEIFDDQFSVERPDGSNFTLKIRSTKLEDSAMYFCASRRQGQVNTEAFFGQGTRLTVV.

The CDR3 protein is CASSLGSGTGGARGYTF. CDR3 DNA sequence: TGTGCCAGCAGCTTGGGCTCCGGGACAGGGGGCGCCCGGGGCTACACCTTC. The rearrangement uses TRBV5-6 and TRBJ1-2, with 12 bases fitting TRBD1. CDR3 length equals 17 residues. The germline CDR1 and CDR2 sequences are SGHDT and YYEEEE. V lost 0 bases to trimming and J lost 8 bases; unmatched junction nucleotides: 11. The full variable domain, in which reference TRBV5-6 and TRBJ1-2 provide the parts outside the CDR3, is DAGVTQSPTHLIKTRGQQVTLRCSPKSGHDTVSWYQQALGQGPQFIFQYYEEEERQRGNFPDRFSGHQFPNYSSELNVNALLLGDSALYLCASSLGSGTGGARGYTFGSGTRLTVV.

The chain recombines TRBV6-1 with TRBJ2-5; TRBD2 matches at 8 bases. The trim removed 3 bases at V and 10 bases at J, leaving 13 bases unmatched. This CDR3 is 15 amino acids long. Germline CDR1 MNHNS, CDR2 SASEGT. CDR3 protein: CASSEDYGRVGGQYF. The CDR3 DNA reads as TGTGCCAGCAGTGAGGACTACGGGAGGGTGGGGGGCCAGTACTTC.

This rearrangement joins TRBV5-1 to TRBJ2-7; D may be TRBD2 (5 bases). This CDR3 has 13 amino acids. V was pared by 0 bases and J by 5 bases, with 9 bases between. Germline CDR1 is SGHRS and CDR2 is YFSETQ. The CDR3 sequence: CASSLGTVNEQYF. In nucleotides, the CDR3 is TGCGCCAGCAGCTTGGGGACTGTCAACGAGCAGTACTTC.

This chain uses TRBV30 with TRBJ1-2, with D possibly matching TRBD1 (6 bases). The CDR3 sequence is 13 residues long. The V and J ends lost 5 bases and 4 bases respectively, with 14 bases between them. Germline CDR1 GTSNPN, CDR2 SVGIG (reference sequence). CDR3 sequence (DNA): TGTGCCTGGGTCCGGGGGGGCGGCTATGGCTACACCTTC. Its translation is CAWVRGGGYGYTF.

V and J are TRBV27 and TRBJ2-7; D is ambiguous. The germline gives CDR1 MNHEY, CDR2 SMNVEV (reference sequence). The CDR3 is made up of 13 amino acids. Trimming stripped 4 bases from V and 1 base from J, with 8 bases between. CDR3 in DNA: TGTGCCAGCAGTTATTCGAGGTCCTACGAGCAGTACTTC. Its translation: CASSYSRSYEQYF.

The chain combines TRBV10-1 with TRBJ2-7; D is undetermined. Germline V gene sequence: CDR1 WNHNN, CDR2 SYGVQD (reference sequence). This CDR3 is 14 amino acids long. The CDR3 reads CDPKLADRSYEQYF. In DNA, the CDR3 is TGCGATCCCAAGCTCGCGGATAGGTCCTACGAGCAGTACTTC.

The genes are TRBV6-6 and TRBJ2-3; 11 nucleotides agree with TRBD2. The CDR3 length is 16 residues. J gave up 6 bases and V 2 bases, and 7 bases lay outside the gene matches. Germline CDR1 and CDR2: MNHNY and SVGAGI (reference sequence). CDR3 region: CASSYGSGRAGDTQYF. CDR3 bases: TGTGCCAGCAGTTACGGTAGCGGGAGGGCGGGGGATACGCAGTATTTT.

This clone occurred many times. The genes are TRBV10-3 and TRBJ1-5; tentative D call: TRBD1 (6 bases). The CDR3 is 14 amino acids. Germline loops: CDR1 ENHRY, CDR2 SYGVKD. With 2 bases removed from V and 7 bases from J, the gap between germline ends came to 12 bases. Here the CDR3 reads CAISEEGEGQPQHF. The CDR3 DNA is TGTGCCATCAGTGAGGAGGGGGAGGGGCAGCCCCAGCATTTT.